The next 27 T cell receptor beta chains were all read from a single sample in a study of CD8+ T cells in alopecia areata. TCR sequencing used cDNA made by reverse transcription of extracted RNA. Repertoires were generated with immunoSEQ multiplex PCR, while TCRdb's copy carries only in-frame clones and drops some. The sample records 95,000 to 150,000 clones, over 60% being singletons. The treatment here: oral pan-JAK inhibitor, 5-10 mg twice daily. Source: CD4+ T cells sorted from blood, taken at week 4, from a patient treated with tofacitinib. These receptors were obtained from a human donor with alopecia areata.

This clone was seen a few times. In nucleotides, the CDR3 is TGCAGCGTTGTAACCGTTATGGGAGATACGCAGTATTTT. Protein product: CSVVTVMGDTQYF. V is TRBV29-1 and J is TRBJ2-3; D gene ambiguous. The CDR3 contains 13 residues. CDR1 is SQVTM, CDR2 ANQGSEA, per germline. V lost 4 bases, J lost 5 bases, and 13 bases lay in between.

The rearrangement links TRBV4-3 to TRBJ1-2, with 9 bases fitting TRBD1. The V segment lost 1 base and the J segment 5 bases; nucleotides outside the gene matches: 5. Per the germline V gene, CDR1 is LGHNA and CDR2 is YSLEER. This CDR3 contains 15 residues. CDR3 DNA: TGCGCCAGCAGCCAAGCCGACGGGACAGGGTATGGCTACACCTTC. Protein sequence: CASSQADGTGYGYTF.

The rearrangement links TRBV2 to TRBJ2-5, with D perhaps TRBD1 or TRBD2 (5 bases each). The V gene's germline CDR1 is SNHLY and CDR2 FYNNEI. Trimming pared 4 bases from V and 2 bases from J, leaving 17 bases between. The CDR3 loop spans 16 amino acids. Here the CDR3 reads CASSGPGARRQETQYF. CDR3 sequence (DNA): TGTGCCAGCAGTGGCCCCGGGGCTAGGAGGCAAGAGACCCAGTACTTC.

The genes are TRBV7-9 and TRBJ2-5; 11 positions match TRBD2. The CDR3 runs 16 residues. V lost 6 bases, J lost 5 bases, and 11 bases stayed unmatched. Germline CDR1 and CDR2: SEHNR and FQNEAQ (reference sequence). The CDR3 loop is CASRFLLAGVTETQYF. In DNA, the CDR3 is TGTGCCAGCAGATTTCTACTAGCGGGAGTGACTGAGACCCAGTACTTC.

V is TRBV25-1 and J is TRBJ1-1; D call uncertain. This CDR3 is built from 11 residues. The V gene lost 7 bases and the J gene lost 5 bases, with 8 bases spanning the gap. Per germline, CDR1 MGHDK and CDR2 SYGVNS. CDR3 region: CASILGTEAFF. Here the CDR3 DNA reads TGTGCCAGCATCCTAGGGACTGAAGCTTTCTTT.

V gene TRBV25-1 combines with J gene TRBJ2-5; D uncertain. The CDR3 sequence is 11 residues long. Germline V lookup: CDR1 MGHDK, CDR2 SYGVNS. V was cut by 4 bases and J by 5 bases, with 5 bases left in between. The chain's CDR3 is CASSGRETQYF. CDR3 sequence (DNA): TGTGCCAGCAGTGGAAGGGAGACCCAGTACTTC. Combining the CDR3 with reference TRBV25-1 and TRBJ2-5 gives the whole variable domain EADIYQTPRYLVIGTGKKITLECSQTMGHDKMYWYQQDPGMELHLIHYSYGVNSTEKGDLSSESTVSRIRTEHFPLTLESARPSHTSQYLCASSGRETQYFGPGTRLLVL.

The chain links TRBV4-2 to TRBJ1-5, with a weak D call TRBD1 (5 bases). Trimming shortened V by 3 bases and J by 2 bases, and 11 bases separated the two germline ends. Germline-derived CDR1 and CDR2 are LGHNA and YNFKEQ. The CDR3 totals 15 residues. CDR3 sequence: CASSHRADGNQPQHF. In nucleotides, the CDR3 is TGTGCCAGCAGCCACAGGGCAGATGGCAATCAGCCCCAGCATTTT.

This chain uses TRBV7-2 with TRBJ2-5, with D tentatively TRBD2 (6 bases). Trimming stripped 0 bases from V and 4 bases from J, with 15 bases between. There are 16 residues in the CDR3. The germline gives CDR1 SGHTA, CDR2 FQGNSA. Here the CDR3 DNA reads TGTGCCAGCAGCTTAGCGCGATCTTACGGGGGAGAGACCCAGTACTTC. It specifies CASSLARSYGGETQYF.

This rearrangement joins TRBV9 to TRBJ2-3; TRBD2 aligns across 9 bases. After removal of 2 bases from V and 1 base from J, the junction contained 5 bases not matched to a gene. Germline CDR1 and CDR2: SGDLS and YYNGEE. This CDR3 comprises 16 residues. The CDR3 sequence is CASSVGSGGRTDTQYF. DNA for the CDR3: TGTGCCAGCAGCGTTGGTAGCGGGGGACGCACAGATACGCAGTATTTT.

This clone turned up a few times. The chain carries TRBV10-3 and TRBJ2-3, with 10 bases lining up with TRBD1. The CDR3 is made up of 15 amino acids. V lost 8 bases to trimming and J lost 5 bases; unmatched junction nucleotides: 10. Germline CDR1 reads ENHRY; CDR2 reads SYGVKD. In DNA, the CDR3 is TGTGCCATCCGACTAGGACAGGGGGAGAGAGATACGCAGTATTTT. Its protein product is CAIRLGQGERDTQYF.

This clone was recorded only once. This chain links TRBV5-1 with TRBJ1-6, with D unresolved. V shed 0 bases and J shed 10 bases, with 8 bases lying between them. The V gene's germline CDR1 is SGHRS and CDR2 YFSETQ. This CDR3 comprises 13 residues. CDR3 sequence reads: CASSLAGRSPLHF. CDR3 sequence (DNA): TGCGCCAGCAGCTTGGCCGGGAGGTCACCCCTCCACTTT.

Note on this clone: The same CDR3 also results from other DNA sequences found in this sample. The J gene is TRBJ2-5, the V gene TRBV20-1, with D hard to call. Germline V gene data show CDR1 as DFQATT and CDR2 as SNEGSKA (reference sequence). The CDR3 has 11 amino acids. V was cut by 2 bases and J by 1 base, with 2 bases left in between. The CDR3 nucleotides are TGCAGTGCTAGACTCCAAGAGACCCAGTACTTC. As protein: CSARLQETQYF.

V is TRBV29-1 and J is TRBJ2-5; TRBD2 aligns across 8 bases. V shed 2 bases, J shed 4 bases, and the junction held 3 bases outside the gene matches. The germline V gene has CDR1 SQVTM and CDR2 ANQGSEA. The CDR3 sequence is 13 residues long. The CDR3 nucleotides are TGCAGCGTTGAACAGGCGGGGGGAGAGACCCAGTACTTC. Translation: CSVEQAGGETQYF.

This clone turned up a few times. This chain links TRBV10-3 with TRBJ1-2; TRBD1 aligns across 7 bases. Germline V lookup: CDR1 ENHRY, CDR2 SYGVKD. V shed 3 bases, J shed 1 base, and the junction held 5 bases outside the gene matches. The CDR3 is 15 residues long. CDR3 sequence reads: CAISDPGQNNYGYTF. DNA of the CDR3: TGTGCCATCAGTGACCCGGGACAGAATAACTATGGCTACACCTTC.

The chain has TRBV30 and TRBJ2-1, with 10 bases fitting TRBD1. CDR3 length: 12 residues. J lost 9 bases, V lost 6 bases, and 5 bases had no gene match. Germline lookup yields CDR1 GTSNPN and CDR2 SVGIG (reference sequence). The CDR3 sequence: CACGTGVGEQFF. In DNA form, the CDR3 reads TGTGCCTGCGGGACAGGGGTTGGTGAGCAGTTCTTC. Full variable domain (remainder filled in from reference TRBV30 and TRBJ2-1): SQTIHQWPATLVQPVGSPLSLECTVEGTSNPNLYWYRQAAGRGLQLLFYSVGIGQISSEVPQNLSASRPQDRQFILSSKKLLLSDSGFYLCACGTGVGEQFFGPGTRLTVL.

This chain links TRBV30 with TRBJ2-2, with no clear D. V was pared by 3 bases and J by 0 bases, with 11 bases between. The germline CDR1 and CDR2 sequences are GTSNPN and SVGIG (reference sequence). The CDR3 extends over 15 amino acids. CDR3 region: CAWRMAITNTGELFF. CDR3 nucleotides: TGTGCCTGGAGGATGGCGATCACGAACACCGGGGAGCTGTTTTTT.

In DNA, the CDR3 is TGCAGCGTTTCGCGGGGCTACAATCAGCCCCAGCATTTT. Translated, it gives CSVSRGYNQPQHF. This chain uses TRBV29-1 with TRBJ1-5, with D perhaps TRBD1 (5 bases). Germline CDR1 SQVTM, CDR2 ANQGSEA. V gave up 5 bases and J gave up 3 bases, with 11 bases separating them. The CDR3 extends over 13 amino acids.

The chain is built from TRBV27 and TRBJ2-2; D is perhaps TRBD1 or TRBD2 (5 bases each). Germline assignment: CDR1 MNHEY and CDR2 SMNVEV (reference sequence). The CDR3 spans 16 residues. V lost 6 bases and J lost 0, with 14 bases in between. CDR3 nucleotides: TGTGCCAGCAGCCCCACCGGGACCACGAACACCGGGGAGCTGTTTTTT. This encodes CASSPTGTTNTGELFF.

This clone was seen a single time. The V call is TRBV4-3, the J call TRBJ1-6; tentatively, D is TRBD1 (5 bases). The length of the CDR3 is 15 residues. CDR1 and CDR2 (germline): LGHNA, YSLEER. V was pared by 5 bases and J by 5 bases, with 13 bases between. CDR3 sequence (DNA): TGCGCCAGCAGCTTCCGGGACGGGGATAATTCACCCCTCCACTTT. The encoded protein is CASSFRDGDNSPLHF.

This clone was counted only a few times. The gene calls are TRBV6-6 and TRBJ2-7; 8 bases match TRBD1. The ends lost 6 bases at V and 0 bases at J; junction bases unmatched: 7. Germline V CDR1 and CDR2: MNHNY, SVGAGI (reference sequence). The CDR3 is 15 amino acids. In DNA form, the CDR3 reads TGTGCCAGCAGCCCCGGGACAGGACCCTCCTACGAGCAGTACTTC. Its protein is CASSPGTGPSYEQYF.

The rearrangement uses TRBV4-1 and TRBJ1-4; weak D call: TRBD1 (6 bases). Germline values: CDR1 MGHRA, CDR2 YSYEKL. This CDR3 is built from 15 residues. V shed 1 base and J shed 8 bases, with 14 bases lying between them. The CDR3 DNA is TGCGCCAGCAGCCAAGGCTCGACAGGACCCGAAAAACTGTTTTTT. Encoded protein: CASSQGSTGPEKLFF.

CDR3 in DNA: TGCAGCGGCGAGGGGGGCACGGGTCAAGAGACCCAGTACTTC. As protein: CSGEGGTGQETQYF. This sequence joins TRBV29-1 and TRBJ2-5; either TRBD1 or TRBD2 may supply D (6 bases each). Germline-derived CDR1 and CDR2 are SQVTM and ANQGSEA. V lost 7 bases to trimming and J lost 2 bases, with 17 bases between them. CDR3 length: 14 amino acids.

V is TRBV2 and J is TRBJ2-6, with TRBD1 as a possible D gene (6 bases). Germline lookup yields CDR1 SNHLY and CDR2 FYNNEI. The CDR3 runs 15 residues. The V and J ends lost 6 bases and 1 base respectively, with 10 bases between them. This chain's CDR3 is CASREQGSGANVLTF. CDR3 coding DNA: TGTGCCAGCAGGGAACAGGGTTCTGGGGCCAACGTCCTGACTTTC.

V and J are TRBV7-2 and TRBJ2-7, with TRBD2 matching over 8 bases. The germline CDR1 and CDR2 sequences are SGHTA and FQGNSA. V was pared by 4 bases and J by 2 bases, with 7 bases of the junction left unmatched. This CDR3 spans 15 amino acids. The CDR3 reads CASSSSGTRPYEQYF. The DNA for the CDR3 is TGTGCCAGCAGCTCCTCCGGGACTAGACCCTACGAGCAGTACTTC.

J is TRBJ2-5 and V is TRBV9; tentative D call: TRBD1 (6 bases). The CDR3 has 15 amino acids. Germline V gene data show CDR1 as SGDLS and CDR2 as YYNGEE. Trimming removed 1 base from V and 4 bases from J, with 14 bases in between. This chain's CDR3 is CASSVLQGVGETQYF. The CDR3 bases are TGTGCCAGCAGCGTATTACAGGGCGTAGGAGAGACCCAGTACTTC.

This clone has only a few counts. J is TRBJ1-4 and V is TRBV19; D gene uncertain. This CDR3 is 13 amino acids long. CDR1 and CDR2 (germline): LNHDA, SQIVND (reference sequence). Trimming removed 2 bases from V and 17 bases from J, with 18 bases in between. The CDR3 region is CASSIRGSASPFF. Here the CDR3 DNA reads TGTGCCAGTAGTATACGGGGATCAGCTTCACCTTTTTTT.

This sequence joins TRBV5-1 and TRBJ2-1; 14 bases align to TRBD2. The ends lost 3 bases at V and 2 bases at J; junction bases unmatched: 10. The CDR3 is 19 residues long. Looked up from germline, CDR1 is SGHRS and CDR2 is YFSETQ. The CDR3: CASSSPGTSGRPTYNEQFF. The CDR3 region has the DNA TGCGCCAGCAGCTCGCCCGGGACTAGCGGGAGACCCACCTACAATGAGCAGTTCTTC.